This T cell receptor (beta chain) stems from a study of blood T cell repertoires in COVID-19. Study at large: From the United States, Italy and Spain came samples of acute and convalescent COVID-19.

Original analysis: Amplification of reference gene primers provided the estimated nucleated cell counts. The method was immunoSEQ multiplex PCR; TCRdb's version includes in-frame clones alone and lacks a portion of them. V and J calls plus clone size are reproduced from that table; the DNA served to infer D and trimming. Of a few hundred thousand clones in the sample, 80% to 90% were seen once. The CDR3 extends over 15 amino acids. The V segment lost 8 bases and the J segment 2 bases; nucleotides outside the gene matches: 4. Germline V gives CDR1 MNHEY, CDR2 SVGAGI. All enrollees were roughly 18 to 89 years old and from about 25 US areas. Participant-reported clinical history was the basis for cohort assignment.

The chain has TRBV6-5 and TRBJ2-3; 13 bases map to TRBD2. The source of this sequence is a man aged 18 to 35 who had recovered from COVID-19. Sample: PBMCs or T cells enriched from blood (not recorded which). CDR3 residues: CASLGLAGATDTQYF. CDR3 coding DNA: TGTGCCAGCCTAGGACTAGCGGGGGCCACAGATACGCAGTATTTT.